This TCR beta chain was observed in a study of T cell changes during pregnancy in multiple sclerosis. The CDR3 loop spans 13 amino acids. Germline V gives CDR1 SGHNT, CDR2 YYREEE (reference sequence). V was clipped by 2 bases and J by 4 bases, with 9 bases between them. Data came from immunoSEQ multiplex PCR; TCRdb stores just in-frame clones and leaves some out. The sample holds about 53,000 clones, around 89% seen once. The sequenced sample was peripheral blood, obtained after pregnancy. The sequence was collected from a female donor in good health, enrolled as a control in a pregnancy study. The V call is TRBV5-4, the J call TRBJ1-1; D call uncertain. The CDR3 protein is CASSLIGGTEAFF. CDR3 nucleotide sequence: TGTGCCAGCAGCTTAATTGGAGGCACTGAAGCTTTCTTT.